The source of this TCR beta chain is a study of blood T cell repertoires in COVID-19. The wider study: There were acute and convalescent COVID-19 samples, and they came from the United States, Italy and Spain. In each case, the material was cDNA or gDNA derived from T cells, B-cell-depleted T cells, or PBMCs.

Between the trimmed V and J ends, which lost 3 bases and 1 base, there was a span of 14 bases. Germline V gene lookup returns CDR1 SGHVS and CDR2 FNYEAQ. CDR3 length: 16 amino acids. In the source study's methods: Estimation of nucleated cell counts relied on the amplification of reference gene primers. The protocol was immunoSEQ multiplex PCR, while the TCRdb copy is restricted to in-frame clones and leaves out a portion. V and J calls and clone size are given by that table; D and trimming were obtained from the DNA. In the table there are 55,000 to 90,000 clones, 75% to 95% of which are singletons.

The sequence came from a human donor with active COVID-19. The donor label of this sample is uncertain. The sample was peripheral blood. The chain links TRBV7-6 to TRBJ2-3; the D gene is possibly TRBD2 (6 bases). This chain's CDR3 is CASSFYGRGGTDTQYF. Written as DNA, the CDR3 is TGTGCCAGCAGCTTTTACGGGAGAGGGGGCACAGATACGCAGTATTTT.